The clone carrying this TCR beta chain was counted a few times. The data were taken from a study of PD-1 blockade in classical Hodgkin lymphoma. Sequenced by immunoSEQ multiplex PCR; TCRdb stores in-frame clones only, minus some. This sample carries tens of thousands of clones, approximately 86% of them seen once, and the ten largest clones take approximately 7.5%. Each and every patient relapsed after autologous stem cell transplantation, and patients got differing brentuximab vedotin exposure. The sequences come from peripheral blood mononuclear cells (PBMCs), collected before the second cycle of nivolumab. The receptor comes from a human donor with classical Hodgkin lymphoma.

CDR3 in amino acids: CASSKGGDSYEQYF. The CDR3 DNA follows: TGTGCCAGTAGTAAAGGCGGTGACAGCTACGAGCAGTACTTC. V usage is TRBV19 and J usage is TRBJ2-7; possibly TRBD1 for D (5 bases). The germline gives CDR1 LNHDA, CDR2 SQIVND (reference sequence). This CDR3 is built from 14 residues. V was clipped by 4 bases and J by 3 bases, with 13 bases between them.